This T cell receptor beta chain was sequenced for a study of blood T cell repertoires in COVID-19. As for the study in general: Acute-phase and convalescent COVID-19 samples originated in the United States, Italy and Spain. In each case, the material was cDNA or gDNA derived from T cells, B-cell-depleted T cells, or PBMCs.

The CDR3 is made up of 15 amino acids. Germline loops: CDR1 MNHEY, CDR2 SVGAGI. Deletions cut 6 bases from V and 0 bases from J, with 13 bases between. This clone was counted only a few times. Per the original methods: Estimates of nucleated cell counts were drawn from the amplification of reference gene primers. The table came from immunoSEQ multiplex PCR; TCRdb's copy has only in-frame clones and leaves some out. V, J and clone size are those of that table, while D and trimming were read from the DNA. The table includes roughly 260,000 clones, around four fifths detected once. This clonotype originated in a woman aged 70-85 years with acute or convalescent COVID-19. What was sequenced was peripheral blood. The chain is built from TRBV6-5 and TRBJ2-3; tentative D call: TRBD1 (5 bases). Written as DNA, the CDR3 is TGTGCCAGCAGCCCCCAGGGCGGAAGCACAGATACGCAGTATTTT. This sequence encodes CASSPQGGSTDTQYF.